The next 18 T cell receptor beta chains were all read from a single sample in a study of cytomegalovirus exposure and HLA in healthy donors (dated by TCRdb to 2016 to 2017). Libraries were made using the immunoSEQ multiplex PCR assay. For the multiplex PCR, a mixture combining 60 forward primers for TCR Vbeta segments and 13 reverse primers for TCR Jbeta segments was used. TCRdb obtained this table from immuneACCESS and retained in-frame rearrangements with V and J assigned. These tables miss some clones; where compared with another copy, unresolved V genes account for less than half of the shortfall, and the remainder is unexplained. This sample gives about 120,000 clones in total; about three quarters of them show up just once. The ten largest clones represent over 25% of the sample. Sequenced input: PBMCs. The receptors derive from a man aged 55 to 70 in good health and CMV-seropositive.

This clone was detected only a few times. The chain couples TRBV28 to TRBJ2-7; 7 nucleotides line up with TRBD2. V was clipped by 1 base and J by 2 bases; unmatched bases: 8. This CDR3 spans 16 amino acids. Germline CDR1 and CDR2: MDHEN and SYDVKM. The CDR3 reads CASSLLAAGTAYEQYF. The CDR3, as DNA: TGTGCCAGCAGTTTATTAGCAGCGGGGACGGCCTACGAGCAGTACTTC.

This chain joins TRBV11-3 and TRBJ1-3; possible D gene TRBD1, 5 bases. The germline V gene encodes CDR1 SGHNT and CDR2 YENEEA. The length of the CDR3 is 14 residues. Trimming left V 3 bases short and J 0 bases short, with 6 bases between. The chain's CDR3 is CASSLGGSGNTIYF. CDR3 in DNA: TGTGCCAGCAGCTTGGGGGGCTCTGGAAACACCATATATTTT.

The chain carries TRBV7-3 and TRBJ2-1; tentatively, D is TRBD2 (7 bases). The germline V gene encodes CDR1 SGHTA and CDR2 FQGTGA. The CDR3 is made up of 15 amino acids. Trimming pared 1 base from V and 8 bases from J, leaving 15 bases between. CDR3 bases: TGTGCCAGCAGCTTAATGGGGGGGCTCCCGGATGAGCAGTTCTTC. It specifies CASSLMGGLPDEQFF.

The CDR3, as DNA: TGTGCCAGCAGCTTAGAGGGAGAAAGGGGCTACACCTTC. It is translated as CASSLEGERGYTF. This rearrangement joins TRBV7-2 to TRBJ1-2; no definite D call. V lost 1 base, J lost 8 bases, and 11 bases lay in between. From germline, CDR1 is SGHTA and CDR2 FQGNSA. The CDR3 contains 13 residues.

A single count supports this clone. J is TRBJ2-7 and V is TRBV6-1; 7 bases align to TRBD1. The J segment lost 0 bases and the V segment lost 8 bases, leaving 4 bases of the junction unmatched. The CDR3 is 13 amino acids. Germline V gene sequence: CDR1 MNHNS, CDR2 SASEGT. DNA of the CDR3: TGTGCCAGCGGTACAGGGGCCTCCTACGAGCAGTACTTC. Protein sequence: CASGTGASYEQYF.

The chain employs TRBV18 and TRBJ1-5, with 7 nucleotides matching TRBD1. Germline V gene sequence: CDR1 KGHSH, CDR2 LQKENI. Trimming took 4 bases from V and 3 from J; bases not matched to a gene: 6. CDR3 length: 15 amino acids. The CDR3 sequence is CASSQDRMNNQPQHF. DNA for the CDR3: TGTGCCAGCTCACAGGACAGGATGAACAATCAGCCCCAGCATTTT.

In regard to this clone: A far larger clone is one nucleotide away, so this likely arose from a read error. This specimen includes other DNA sequences encoding the same CDR3. The J gene is TRBJ2-7, the V gene TRBV4-1; D is possibly TRBD2 (6 bases). CDR3 length equals 15 residues. V was pared by 5 bases and J by 4 bases, with 18 bases between. Germline CDR1 reads MGHRA; CDR2 reads YSYEKL. The CDR3 DNA follows: TGCGCCAGCAGCTTGGCGGCTAGCGAGAAATACGAGCAGTACTTC. Its protein product is CASSLAASEKYEQYF.

This clone turned up a few times. The gene calls are TRBV28 and TRBJ1-1, with D perhaps matching TRBD1 (5 bases). The germline V gene has CDR1 MDHEN and CDR2 SYDVKM. V lost 7 bases to trimming and J lost 4 bases, with 7 bases between them. There are 11 residues in the CDR3. As DNA, the CDR3 is TGTGCCAGCACCCAGGGCACTGAAGCTTTCTTT. Translated: CASTQGTEAFF.

The rearrangement joins TRBV18 to TRBJ2-7; D possibly corresponds to TRBD1 (5 bases). The CDR3 is 14 residues long. CDR1 and CDR2 from the germline V gene are KGHSH and LQKENI. Trimming left V 3 bases short and J 2 bases short, with 11 bases between. CDR3 sequence (DNA): TGTGCCAGCTCACCGACTGGGGCAGCCTACGAGCAGTACTTC. Residues: CASSPTGAAYEQYF.

V and J are TRBV9 and TRBJ2-7; 9 positions agree with TRBD1. V gave up 3 bases and J gave up 5 bases; unmatched junction bases: 9. This CDR3 has 15 amino acids. CDR1 is SGDLS and CDR2 is YYNGEE in the germline V gene. CDR3 protein: CASSAPGQGIHEQYF. CDR3 bases: TGTGCCAGCAGCGCCCCGGGACAGGGTATCCACGAGCAGTACTTC.

The rearrangement joins TRBV6-5 to TRBJ1-6, with D maybe TRBD1 (5 bases). There are 13 residues in the CDR3. Looked up from germline, CDR1 is MNHEY and CDR2 is SVGAGI. The ends were cut back, 6 bases at V and 7 bases at J, with 10 bases in the middle. CDR3 protein: CASRDSLNSPLHF. CDR3 DNA: TGTGCCAGCAGAGACAGCCTGAATTCACCCCTCCACTTT.

The V and J genes are TRBV30 and TRBJ1-6, with D possibly being TRBD1 (5 bases). Germline V CDR1 and CDR2: GTSNPN, SVGIG (reference sequence). V lost 1 base to trimming and J lost 3 bases, with 10 bases between them. The CDR3 runs to 15 residues. DNA of the CDR3: TGTGCCTGGAGTGGCAGGGCGTTCTATAATTCACCCCTCCACTTT. The encoded protein is CAWSGRAFYNSPLHF. The variable domain in full, completed from reference TRBV30 and TRBJ1-6, reads SQTIHQWPATLVQPVGSPLSLECTVEGTSNPNLYWYRQAAGRGLQLLFYSVGIGQISSEVPQNLSASRPQDRQFILSSKKLLLSDSGFYLCAWSGRAFYNSPLHFGNGTRLTVT.

The chain has TRBV9 and TRBJ2-2, with TRBD2 matching over 8 bases. Unmatched junction bases numbered 13, after V lost 4 bases and J lost 5 bases. Germline CDR1 SGDLS, CDR2 YYNGEE. CDR3 length: 17 residues. CDR3 sequence reads: CASSLPQAGVWTGELFF. As DNA, the CDR3 is TGTGCCAGCAGCCTACCTCAAGCGGGAGTGTGGACCGGGGAGCTGTTTTTT.

The chain has TRBV18 and TRBJ1-4; D not resolved. CDR1 and CDR2 from the germline V gene are KGHSH and LQKENI. V lost 6 bases to trimming and J lost 4 bases, with 12 bases between them. There are 14 residues in the CDR3. The CDR3 loop reads CASSPYRFNEKLFF. The CDR3, as DNA: TGTGCCAGCTCGCCTTACAGATTTAATGAAAAACTGTTTTTT.

The chain joins TRBV4-2 to TRBJ2-1, with TRBD2 as a possible D gene (5 bases). Germline V gene sequence: CDR1 LGHNA, CDR2 YNFKEQ. With 3 bases removed from V and 6 bases from J, the gap between germline ends came to 15 bases. This CDR3 is built from 15 residues. CDR3 DNA sequence: TGTGCCAGCAGCCAGCCGGGAAGGGCCTCCAATGAGCAGTTCTTC. Amino acid sequence: CASSQPGRASNEQFF.

V is TRBV27 and J is TRBJ2-1, with 8 bases fitting TRBD2. CDR1 is MNHEY and CDR2 is SMNVEV in the germline V gene (reference sequence). The trim removed 6 bases at V and 8 bases at J, leaving 9 bases unmatched. This CDR3 comprises 14 residues. The CDR3 coding sequence is TGTGCCAGCAGACGGGAGGGGTCTGGGGATGAGCAGTTCTTC. Its protein product is CASRREGSGDEQFF.

This sequence joins TRBV29-1 and TRBJ2-1, with TRBD1 matching over 9 bases. Losses at the gene ends were 7 bases for V and 4 bases for J; bases not matched to a gene: 11. The CDR3 consists of 15 residues. Germline loops: CDR1 SQVTM, CDR2 ANQGSEA. The CDR3 loop is CSASSGTGKYNEQFF. Written as DNA, the CDR3 is TGCAGCGCAAGTTCCGGGACAGGGAAGTACAATGAGCAGTTCTTC.

This chain connects TRBV5-4 to TRBJ2-3; 10 nucleotides align to TRBD2. The CDR3 contains 16 residues. Trimming cost V 1 base and J 5 bases; bases outside gene matches: 7. In germline, CDR1 is SGHNT, CDR2 YYREEE (reference sequence). The CDR3 nucleotides are TGTGCCAGCAGCTTGCGTCTAGCGGGGGTCGGAGATACGCAGTATTTT. Protein: CASSLRLAGVGDTQYF.